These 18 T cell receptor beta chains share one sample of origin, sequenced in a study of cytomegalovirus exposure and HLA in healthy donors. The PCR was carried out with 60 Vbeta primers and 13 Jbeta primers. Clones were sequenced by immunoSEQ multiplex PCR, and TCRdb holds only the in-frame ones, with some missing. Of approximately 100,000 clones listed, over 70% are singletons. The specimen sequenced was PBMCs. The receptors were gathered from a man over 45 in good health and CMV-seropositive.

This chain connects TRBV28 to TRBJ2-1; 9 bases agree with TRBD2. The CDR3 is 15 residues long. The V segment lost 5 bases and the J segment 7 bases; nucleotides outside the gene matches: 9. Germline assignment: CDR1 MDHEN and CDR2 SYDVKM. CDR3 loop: CASSLVGLALNEQFF. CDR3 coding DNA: TGTGCCAGCAGTCTGGTGGGACTAGCCCTAAATGAGCAGTTCTTC.

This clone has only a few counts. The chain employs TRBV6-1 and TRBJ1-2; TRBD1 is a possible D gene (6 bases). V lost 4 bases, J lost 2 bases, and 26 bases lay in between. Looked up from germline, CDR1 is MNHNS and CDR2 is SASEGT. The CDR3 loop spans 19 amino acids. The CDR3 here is CASSGGRGRVGDLNYGYTF. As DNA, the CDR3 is TGTGCCAGCAGTGGGGGGCGTGGACGGGTGGGGGACCTCAACTATGGCTACACCTTC.

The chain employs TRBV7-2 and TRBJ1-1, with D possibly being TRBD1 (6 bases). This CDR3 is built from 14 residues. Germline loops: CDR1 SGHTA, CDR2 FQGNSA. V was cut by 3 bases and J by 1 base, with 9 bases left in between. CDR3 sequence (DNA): TGTGCCAGCAGCTTGGGGGCGGCGAACACTGAAGCTTTCTTT. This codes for CASSLGAANTEAFF.

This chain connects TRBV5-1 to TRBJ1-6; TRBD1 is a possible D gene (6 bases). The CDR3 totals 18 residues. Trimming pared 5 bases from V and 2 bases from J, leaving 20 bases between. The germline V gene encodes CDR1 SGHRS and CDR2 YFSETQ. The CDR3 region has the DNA TGCGCCAGCAGGGATCTTCTACAGGGAGTACCCTATAATTCACCCCTCCACTTT. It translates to CASRDLLQGVPYNSPLHF. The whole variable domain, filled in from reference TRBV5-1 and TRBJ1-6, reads KAGVTQTPRYLIKTRGQQVTLSCSPISGHRSVSWYQQTPGQGLQFLFEYFSETQRNKGNFPGRFSGRQFSNSRSEMNVSTLELGDSALYLCASRDLLQGVPYNSPLHFGNGTRLTVT.

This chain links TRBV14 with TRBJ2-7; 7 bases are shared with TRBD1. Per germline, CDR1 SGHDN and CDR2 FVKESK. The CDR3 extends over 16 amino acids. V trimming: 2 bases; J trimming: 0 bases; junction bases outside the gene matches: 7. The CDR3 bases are TGTGCCAGCAGCCAACTAGGGGGCGACTACTCCTACGAGCAGTACTTC. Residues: CASSQLGGDYSYEQYF.

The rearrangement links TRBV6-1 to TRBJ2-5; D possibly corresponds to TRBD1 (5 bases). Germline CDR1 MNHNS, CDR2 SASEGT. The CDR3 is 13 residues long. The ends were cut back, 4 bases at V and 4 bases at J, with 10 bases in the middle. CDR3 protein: CASSVSRAETQYF. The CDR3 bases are TGTGCCAGCAGTGTGTCCAGGGCAGAGACCCAGTACTTC.

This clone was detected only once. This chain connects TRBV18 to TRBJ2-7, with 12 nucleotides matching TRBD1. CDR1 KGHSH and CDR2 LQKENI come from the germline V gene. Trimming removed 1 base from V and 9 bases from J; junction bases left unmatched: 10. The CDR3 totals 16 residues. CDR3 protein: CASSPHAPGQGAWQYF. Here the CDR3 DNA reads TGTGCCAGCTCACCACACGCCCCGGGACAGGGGGCTTGGCAGTACTTC.

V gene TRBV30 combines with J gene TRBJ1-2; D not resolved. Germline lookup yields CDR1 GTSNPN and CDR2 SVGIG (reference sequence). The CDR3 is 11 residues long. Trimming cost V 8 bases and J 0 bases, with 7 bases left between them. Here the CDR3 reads CARGANYGYTF. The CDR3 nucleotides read TGTGCCCGCGGGGCTAACTATGGCTACACCTTC.

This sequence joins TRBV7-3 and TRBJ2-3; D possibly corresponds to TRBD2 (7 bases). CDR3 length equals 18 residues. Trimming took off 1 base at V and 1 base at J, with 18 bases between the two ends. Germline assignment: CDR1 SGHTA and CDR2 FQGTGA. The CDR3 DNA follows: TGTGCCAGCAGCTTAAGGGGGGGCGGGGCTAGCGGCACAGATACGCAGTATTTT. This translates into CASSLRGGGASGTDTQYF.

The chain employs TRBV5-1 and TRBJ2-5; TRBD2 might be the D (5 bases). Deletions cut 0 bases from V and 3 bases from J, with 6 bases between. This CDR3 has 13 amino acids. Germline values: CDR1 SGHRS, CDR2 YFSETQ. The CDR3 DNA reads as TGCGCCAGCAGCTTGGTCGGGGAAGAGACCCAGTACTTC. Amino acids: CASSLVGEETQYF.

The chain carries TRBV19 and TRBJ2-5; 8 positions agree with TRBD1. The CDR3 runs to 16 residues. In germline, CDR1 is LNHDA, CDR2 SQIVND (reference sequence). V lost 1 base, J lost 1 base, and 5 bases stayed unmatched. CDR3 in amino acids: CASSIGTGGVQETQYF. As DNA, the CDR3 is TGTGCCAGTAGTATAGGAACAGGGGGAGTCCAAGAGACCCAGTACTTC. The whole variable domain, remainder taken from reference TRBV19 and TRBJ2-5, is DGGITQSPKYLFRKEGQNVTLSCEQNLNHDAMYWYRQDPGQGLRLIYYSQIVNDFQKGDIAEGYSVSREKKESFPLTVTSAQKNPTAFYLCASSIGTGGVQETQYFGPGTRLLVL.

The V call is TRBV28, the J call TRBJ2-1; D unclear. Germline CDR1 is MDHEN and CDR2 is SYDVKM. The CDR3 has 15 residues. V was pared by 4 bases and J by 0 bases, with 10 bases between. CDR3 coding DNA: TGTGCCAGCAGTTCCTCCCTGCGCTCCTACAATGAGCAGTTCTTC. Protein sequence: CASSSSLRSYNEQFF.

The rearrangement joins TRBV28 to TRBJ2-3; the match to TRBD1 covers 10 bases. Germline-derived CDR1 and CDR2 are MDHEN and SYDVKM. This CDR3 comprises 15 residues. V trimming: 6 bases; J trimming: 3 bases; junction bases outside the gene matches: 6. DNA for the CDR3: TGTGCCAGCAGCTCGACAGGGGGCGCAACAGATACGCAGTATTTT. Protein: CASSSTGGATDTQYF.

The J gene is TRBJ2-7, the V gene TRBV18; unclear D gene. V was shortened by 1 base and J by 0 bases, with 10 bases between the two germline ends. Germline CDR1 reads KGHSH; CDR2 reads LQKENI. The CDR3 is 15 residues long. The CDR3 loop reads CASSPHPETSYEQYF. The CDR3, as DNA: TGTGCCAGCTCACCACATCCGGAGACCTCCTACGAGCAGTACTTC.

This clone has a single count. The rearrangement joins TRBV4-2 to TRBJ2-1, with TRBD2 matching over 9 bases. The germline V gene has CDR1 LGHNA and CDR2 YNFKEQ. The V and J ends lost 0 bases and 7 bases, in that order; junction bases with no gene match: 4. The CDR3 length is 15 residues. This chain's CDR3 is CASSQDLLAGNEQFF. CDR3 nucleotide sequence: TGTGCCAGCAGCCAAGATCTGCTAGCGGGGAATGAGCAGTTCTTC.

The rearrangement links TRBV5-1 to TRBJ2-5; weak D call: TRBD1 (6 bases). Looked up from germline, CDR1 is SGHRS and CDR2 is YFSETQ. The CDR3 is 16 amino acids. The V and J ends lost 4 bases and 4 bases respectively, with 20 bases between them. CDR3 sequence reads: CASSVTGAVTGETQYF. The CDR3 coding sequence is TGCGCCAGCAGCGTGACAGGAGCGGTTACAGGAGAGACCCAGTACTTC.

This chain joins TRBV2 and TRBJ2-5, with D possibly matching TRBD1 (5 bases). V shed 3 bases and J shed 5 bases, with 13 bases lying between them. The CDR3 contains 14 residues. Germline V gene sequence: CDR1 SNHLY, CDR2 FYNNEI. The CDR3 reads CASSDQGGGETQYF. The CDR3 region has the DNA TGTGCCAGCAGTGACCAGGGCGGTGGCGAGACCCAGTACTTC.

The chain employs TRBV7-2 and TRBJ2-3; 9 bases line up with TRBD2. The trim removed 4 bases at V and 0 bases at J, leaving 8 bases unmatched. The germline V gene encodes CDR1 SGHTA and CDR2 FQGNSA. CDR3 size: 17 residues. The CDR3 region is CASSSRASGISTDTQYF. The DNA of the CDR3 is TGTGCCAGCAGCTCTCGAGCTAGCGGGATTAGCACAGATACGCAGTATTTT.